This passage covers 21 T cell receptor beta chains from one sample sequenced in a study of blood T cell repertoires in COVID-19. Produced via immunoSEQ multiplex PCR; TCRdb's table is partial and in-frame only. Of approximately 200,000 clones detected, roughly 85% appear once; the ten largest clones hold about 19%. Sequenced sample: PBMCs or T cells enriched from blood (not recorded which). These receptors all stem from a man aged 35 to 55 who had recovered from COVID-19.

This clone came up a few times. CDR3: CASSSRDRLNYGYTF. The CDR3, as DNA: TGTGCCAGCAGCTCGCGGGACCGTCTTAACTATGGCTACACCTTC. J is TRBJ1-2 and V is TRBV7-2, with D possibly TRBD1 on 5 matching bases. This CDR3 comprises 15 residues. Germline lookup yields CDR1 SGHTA and CDR2 FQGNSA. Trimming removed 4 bases from V and 1 base from J, with 13 bases in between.

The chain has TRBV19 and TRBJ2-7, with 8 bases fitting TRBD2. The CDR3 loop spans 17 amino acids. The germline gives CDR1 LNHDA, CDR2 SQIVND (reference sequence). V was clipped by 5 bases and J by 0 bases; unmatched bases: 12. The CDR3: CASSDPWSGRHSYEQYF. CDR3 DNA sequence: TGTGCCAGTAGTGACCCGTGGAGCGGGAGACACTCCTACGAGCAGTACTTC. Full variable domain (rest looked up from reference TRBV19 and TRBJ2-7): DGGITQSPKYLFRKEGQNVTLSCEQNLNHDAMYWYRQDPGQGLRLIYYSQIVNDFQKGDIAEGYSVSREKKESFPLTVTSAQKNPTAFYLCASSDPWSGRHSYEQYFGPGTRLTVT.

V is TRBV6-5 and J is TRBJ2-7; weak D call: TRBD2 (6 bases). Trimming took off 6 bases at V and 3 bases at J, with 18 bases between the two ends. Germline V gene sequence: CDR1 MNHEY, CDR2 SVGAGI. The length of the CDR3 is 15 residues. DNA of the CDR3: TGTGCCAGCAGACACCCGGGGAGGCCGAGCTACGAGCAGTACTTC. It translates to CASRHPGRPSYEQYF.

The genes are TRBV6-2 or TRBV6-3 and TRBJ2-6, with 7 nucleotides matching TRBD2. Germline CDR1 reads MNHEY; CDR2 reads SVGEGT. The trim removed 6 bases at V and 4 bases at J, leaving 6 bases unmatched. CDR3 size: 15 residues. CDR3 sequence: CASSPGGIGANVLTF. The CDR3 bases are TGTGCCAGCAGCCCCGGGGGGATAGGGGCCAACGTCCTGACTTTC.

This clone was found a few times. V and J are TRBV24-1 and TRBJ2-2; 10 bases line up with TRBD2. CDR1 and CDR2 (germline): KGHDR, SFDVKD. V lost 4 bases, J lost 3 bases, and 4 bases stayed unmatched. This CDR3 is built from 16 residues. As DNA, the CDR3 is TGTGCCACCAGTGAAACCGGGACTAGCGACACCGGGGAGCTGTTTTTT. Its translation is CATSETGTSDTGELFF.

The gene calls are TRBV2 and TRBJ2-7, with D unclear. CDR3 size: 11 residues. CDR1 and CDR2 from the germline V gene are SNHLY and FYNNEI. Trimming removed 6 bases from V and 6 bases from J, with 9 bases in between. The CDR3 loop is CASSIAGEQYF. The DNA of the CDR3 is TGTGCCAGCAGCATAGCTGGCGAGCAGTACTTC.

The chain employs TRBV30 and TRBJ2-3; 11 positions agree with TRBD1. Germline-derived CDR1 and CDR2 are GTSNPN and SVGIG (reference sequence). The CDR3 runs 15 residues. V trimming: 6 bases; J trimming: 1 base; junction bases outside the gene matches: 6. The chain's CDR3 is CACPGTGGGTDTQYF. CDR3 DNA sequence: TGTGCCTGCCCTGGGACAGGGGGAGGCACAGATACGCAGTATTTT.

This CDR3 is CASSIGASGSYEQYF. Written as DNA, the CDR3 is TGTGCCAGTAGTATTGGGGCTAGCGGGTCGTACGAGCAGTACTTC. The V gene is TRBV19, the J gene TRBJ2-7; 8 bases fit TRBD2. V lost 3 bases to trimming and J lost 4 bases; unmatched junction nucleotides: 8. This CDR3 region has 15 residues. Germline V gene data show CDR1 as LNHDA and CDR2 as SQIVND (reference sequence).

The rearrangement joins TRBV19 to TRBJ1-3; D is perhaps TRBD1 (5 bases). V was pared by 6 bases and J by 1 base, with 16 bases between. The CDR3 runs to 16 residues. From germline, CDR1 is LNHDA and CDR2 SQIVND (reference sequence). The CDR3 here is CASSFDGRGSGNTIYF. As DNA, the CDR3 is TGTGCCAGTAGCTTCGACGGGAGGGGTTCTGGAAACACCATATATTTT.

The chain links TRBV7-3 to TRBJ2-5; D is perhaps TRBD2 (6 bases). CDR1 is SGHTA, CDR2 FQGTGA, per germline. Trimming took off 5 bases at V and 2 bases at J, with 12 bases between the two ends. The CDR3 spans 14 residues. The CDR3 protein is CASSPPGRQETQYF. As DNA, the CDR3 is TGTGCCAGCAGCCCCCCCGGGAGACAAGAGACCCAGTACTTC.

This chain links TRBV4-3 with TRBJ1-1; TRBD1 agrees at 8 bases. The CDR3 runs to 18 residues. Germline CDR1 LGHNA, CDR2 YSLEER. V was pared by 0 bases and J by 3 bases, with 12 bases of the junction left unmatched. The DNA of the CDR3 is TGCGCCAGCAGCCAAGAGACAGGGGACAAAGGGTGGGACACTGAAGCTTTCTTT. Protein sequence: CASSQETGDKGWDTEAFF.

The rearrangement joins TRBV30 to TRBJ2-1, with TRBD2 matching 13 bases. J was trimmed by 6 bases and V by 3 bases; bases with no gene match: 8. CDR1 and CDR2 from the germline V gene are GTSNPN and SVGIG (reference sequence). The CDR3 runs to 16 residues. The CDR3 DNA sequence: TGTGCCTGGAGGGGTTGGGGACTAGCGGGATTCAATGAGCAGTTCTTC. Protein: CAWRGWGLAGFNEQFF.

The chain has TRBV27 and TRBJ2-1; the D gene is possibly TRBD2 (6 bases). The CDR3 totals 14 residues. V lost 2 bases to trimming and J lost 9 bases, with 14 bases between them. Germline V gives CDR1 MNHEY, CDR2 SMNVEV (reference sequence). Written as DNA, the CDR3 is TGTGCCAGCAGTTTACGGGACTTAGCCTTTGAGCAGTTCTTC. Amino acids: CASSLRDLAFEQFF.

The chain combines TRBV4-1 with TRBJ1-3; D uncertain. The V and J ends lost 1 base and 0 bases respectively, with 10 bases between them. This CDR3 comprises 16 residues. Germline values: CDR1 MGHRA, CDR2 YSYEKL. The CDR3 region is CASSQGFRFSGNTIYF. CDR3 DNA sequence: TGCGCCAGCAGCCAAGGTTTCAGATTCTCTGGAAACACCATATATTTT.

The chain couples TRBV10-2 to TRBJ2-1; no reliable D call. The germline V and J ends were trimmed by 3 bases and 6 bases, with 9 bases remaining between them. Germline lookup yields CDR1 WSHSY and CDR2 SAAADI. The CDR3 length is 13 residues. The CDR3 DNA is TGCGCCAGCAGTGATTCGTGGGCCAATGAGCAGTTCTTC. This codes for CASSDSWANEQFF.

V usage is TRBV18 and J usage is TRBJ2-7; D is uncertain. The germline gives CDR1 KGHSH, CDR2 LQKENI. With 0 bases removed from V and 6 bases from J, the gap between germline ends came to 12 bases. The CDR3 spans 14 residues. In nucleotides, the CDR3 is TGTGCCAGCTCACCACCGAACCCAGGTGGCGAGCAGTACTTC. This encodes CASSPPNPGGEQYF.

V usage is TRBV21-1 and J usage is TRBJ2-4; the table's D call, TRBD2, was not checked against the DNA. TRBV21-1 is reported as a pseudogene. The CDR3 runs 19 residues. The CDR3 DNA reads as TGTGCCACCCCCCCCCGAACTAGCGGGAGGGACCGTGCCAAAAACATTCAGTACTTC. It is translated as CATPPRTSGRDRAKNIQYF.

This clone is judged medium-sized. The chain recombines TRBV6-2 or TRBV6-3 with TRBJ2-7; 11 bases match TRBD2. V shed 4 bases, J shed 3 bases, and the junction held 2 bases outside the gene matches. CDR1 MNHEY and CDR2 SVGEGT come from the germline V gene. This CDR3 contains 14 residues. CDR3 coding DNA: TGTGCCAGCAGTTTCGGGACTAGCGGCTACGAGCAGTACTTC. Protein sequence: CASSFGTSGYEQYF.

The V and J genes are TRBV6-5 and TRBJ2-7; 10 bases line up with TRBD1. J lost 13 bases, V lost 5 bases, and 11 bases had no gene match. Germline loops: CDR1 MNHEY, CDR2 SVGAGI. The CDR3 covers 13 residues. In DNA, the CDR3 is TGTGCCAGCAGTATGCCCGGGGGGACAGGGGAATACTTC. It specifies CASSMPGGTGEYF.

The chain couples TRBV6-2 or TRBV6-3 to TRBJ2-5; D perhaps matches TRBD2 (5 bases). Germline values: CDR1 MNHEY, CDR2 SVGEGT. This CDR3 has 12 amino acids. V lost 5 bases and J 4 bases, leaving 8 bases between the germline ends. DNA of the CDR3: TGTGCCAGCAGTAGCAGCGGAGAGACCCAGTACTTC. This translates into CASSSSGETQYF.

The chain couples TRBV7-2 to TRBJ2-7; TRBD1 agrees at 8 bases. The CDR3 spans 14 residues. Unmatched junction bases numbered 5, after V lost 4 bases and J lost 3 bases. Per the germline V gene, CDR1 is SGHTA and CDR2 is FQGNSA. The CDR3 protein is CASSWSTGGYEQYF. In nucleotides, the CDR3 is TGTGCCAGCAGCTGGTCCACAGGGGGCTACGAGCAGTACTTC.